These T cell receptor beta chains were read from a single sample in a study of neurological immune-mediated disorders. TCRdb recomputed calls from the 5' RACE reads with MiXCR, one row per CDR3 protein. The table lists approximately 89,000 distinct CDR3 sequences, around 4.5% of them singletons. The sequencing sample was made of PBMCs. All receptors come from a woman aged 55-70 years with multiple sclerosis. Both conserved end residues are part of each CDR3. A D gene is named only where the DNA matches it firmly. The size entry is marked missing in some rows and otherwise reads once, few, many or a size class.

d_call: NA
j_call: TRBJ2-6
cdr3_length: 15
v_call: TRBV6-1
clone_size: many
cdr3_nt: TGTGCCAGCAGTGAGATGGCAGCTGGGGCCAACGTCCTGACTTTC
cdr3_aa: CASSEMAAGANVLTF

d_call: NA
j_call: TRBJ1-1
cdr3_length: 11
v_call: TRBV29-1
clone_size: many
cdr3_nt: TGCAGCGTGGGAGGTGGCACTGAAGCTTTCTTT
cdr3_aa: CSVGGGTEAFF

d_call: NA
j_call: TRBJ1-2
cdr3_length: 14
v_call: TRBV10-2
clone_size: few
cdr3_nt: TGCGCCAGCAGTGAGGAGACATGGCGGTATGGCTACACCTTC
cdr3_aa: CASSEETWRYGYTF

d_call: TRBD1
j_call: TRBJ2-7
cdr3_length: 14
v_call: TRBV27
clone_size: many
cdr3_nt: TGTGCCAGCAAGGACAGGGCAATTACCTACGAGCAGTACTTC
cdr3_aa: CASKDRAITYEQYF

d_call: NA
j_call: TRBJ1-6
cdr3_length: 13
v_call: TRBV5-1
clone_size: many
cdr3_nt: TGCGCCAGCAGCTCCCGGACCGCTTCACCCCTCCACTTT
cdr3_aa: CASSSRTASPLHF

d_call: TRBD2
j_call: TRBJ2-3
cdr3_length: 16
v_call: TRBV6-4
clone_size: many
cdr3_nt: TGTGCCAGCAGCAGAACCGGGACTAGCGGCACAGATACGCAGTATTTT
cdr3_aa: CASSRTGTSGTDTQYF

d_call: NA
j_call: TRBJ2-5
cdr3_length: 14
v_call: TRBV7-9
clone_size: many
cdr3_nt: TGTGCCAGCAGCTTAGGGGCAGGTCAAGAGACCCAGTACTTC
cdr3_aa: CASSLGAGQETQYF

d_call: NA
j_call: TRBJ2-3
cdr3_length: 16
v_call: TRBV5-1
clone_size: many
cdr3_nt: TGCGCCAGCAGCCCCCGCGGAGGTGGCCCCACAGATACGCAGTATTTT
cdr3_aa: CASSPRGGGPTDTQYF

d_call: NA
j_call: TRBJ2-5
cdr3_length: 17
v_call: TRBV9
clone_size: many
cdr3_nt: TGTGCCAGCAGCGTATCCCACCGAGACATTAACCAAGAGACCCAGTACTTC
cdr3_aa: CASSVSHRDINQETQYF

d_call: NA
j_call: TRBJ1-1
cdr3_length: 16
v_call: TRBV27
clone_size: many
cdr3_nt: TGTGCCAGCAAACAACGGGGCCCAGGCAGGTACACTGAAGCTTTCTTT
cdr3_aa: CASKQRGPGRYTEAFF

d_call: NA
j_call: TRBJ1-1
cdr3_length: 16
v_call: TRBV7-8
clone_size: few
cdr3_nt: TGTGCCAGCAGCCCACAACGGACACTGATGAACACTGAAGCTTTCTTT
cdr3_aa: CASSPQRTLMNTEAFF

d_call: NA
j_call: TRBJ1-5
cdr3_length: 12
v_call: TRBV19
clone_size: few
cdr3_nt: TGTGCCAGTAAAGACAGTGGACAGCCCCAGCATTTT
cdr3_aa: CASKDSGQPQHF

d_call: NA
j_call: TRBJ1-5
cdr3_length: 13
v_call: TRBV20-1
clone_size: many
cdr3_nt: TGCAGTGCTAGAGATAATGTTGGGGAACCCCAGCATTTT
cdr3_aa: CSARDNVGEPQHF

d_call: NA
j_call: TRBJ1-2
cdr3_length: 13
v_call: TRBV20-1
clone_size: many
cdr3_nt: TGCAGTGCTAGAGCACCAGGAAACTATGGCTACACCTTC
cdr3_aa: CSARAPGNYGYTF

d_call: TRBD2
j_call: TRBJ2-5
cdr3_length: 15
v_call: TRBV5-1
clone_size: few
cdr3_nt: TGCGCCAGCAGCTTGGGCCGGGGGGGACAAGAGACCCAGTACTTC
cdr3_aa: CASSLGRGGQETQYF

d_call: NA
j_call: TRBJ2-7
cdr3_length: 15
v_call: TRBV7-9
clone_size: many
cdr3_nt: TGTGCCAGCAGTCCCATACAGACAGGCCTCTACGAGCAGTACTTC
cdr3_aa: CASSPIQTGLYEQYF

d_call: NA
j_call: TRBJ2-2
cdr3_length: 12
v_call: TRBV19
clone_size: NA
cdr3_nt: TGTGCCAGTTGGGGGCAGACCGGGGAGCTGTTTTTT
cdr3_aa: CASWGQTGELFF

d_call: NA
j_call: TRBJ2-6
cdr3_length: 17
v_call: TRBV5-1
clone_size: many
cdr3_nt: TGCGCCAGCAGCTTGGTTGCGGGGCCCCCTGGGGCCAACGTCCTGACTTTC
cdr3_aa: CASSLVAGPPGANVLTF

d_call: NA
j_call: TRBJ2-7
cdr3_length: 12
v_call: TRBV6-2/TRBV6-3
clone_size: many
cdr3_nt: TGTGCCAGCAGTTACCCCTCCTACGAGCAGTACTTC
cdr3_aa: CASSYPSYEQYF

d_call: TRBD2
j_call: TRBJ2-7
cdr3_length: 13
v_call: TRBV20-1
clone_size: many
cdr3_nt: TGCAGTGCACTGGCGGGGGGGCGGTACGAGCAGTACTTC
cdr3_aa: CSALAGGRYEQYF